The entry below gives a single T cell receptor beta chain sequence along with its context. The antigen remains unidentified. Each of the CD4+ naive, central memory, regulatory and stem cell-like memory populations was sorted via CD45RO/CCR7/CD25/CD127/CD95/CD27. Purity (above 95%) was reached by all sorted populations. From germline, CDR1 is LGHNA and CDR2 YSLEER. V was cut by 1 base and J by 7 bases, with 16 bases left in between. The CDR3 spans 16 residues. All of the isolated RNA was reverse transcribed, so expressed TCRB transcripts were sequenced. Produced via immunoSEQ multiplex PCR; TCRdb's table is partial and in-frame only. This sample has around 140,000 clones, with 7.5% to 9.5% found just once. The sample is drawn from a study of beta chain features in type 1 diabetes. Findings of the study overall: When Type 1 diabetes patients were examined, their TCRB CDR3s proved moderately but significantly shorter in all four CD4+ subsets. The similarity of naive, central memory and Treg TCRB repertoires appeared greater among patients than among healthy donors.

The clonotype was recovered from a man aged 25-45 years with type 1 diabetes. The sequencing sample was made of central memory CD4+ T cells from blood. The chain joins TRBV4-3 to TRBJ1-4; unclear D gene. CDR3 loop: CASSQGGGFTGEKLFF. Here the CDR3 DNA reads TGCGCCAGCAGCCAAGGGGGAGGGTTTACGGGTGAAAAACTGTTTTTT.